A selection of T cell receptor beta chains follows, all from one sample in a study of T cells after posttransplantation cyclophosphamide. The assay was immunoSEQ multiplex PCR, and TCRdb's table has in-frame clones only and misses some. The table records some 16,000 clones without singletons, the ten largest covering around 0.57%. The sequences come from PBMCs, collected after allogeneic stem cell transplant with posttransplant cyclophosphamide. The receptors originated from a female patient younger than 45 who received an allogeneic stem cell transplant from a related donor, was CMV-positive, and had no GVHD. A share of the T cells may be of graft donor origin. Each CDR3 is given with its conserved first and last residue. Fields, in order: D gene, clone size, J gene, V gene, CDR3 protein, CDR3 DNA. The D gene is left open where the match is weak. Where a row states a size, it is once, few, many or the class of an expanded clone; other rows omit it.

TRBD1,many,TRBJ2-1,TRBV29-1,CSVFRDSTNNEQFF,TGCAGCGTGTTCCGGGACAGTACGAACAATGAGCAGTTCTTC
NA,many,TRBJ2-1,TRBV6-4,CASSDEGNEQFF,TGTGCCAGCAGTGACGAGGGAAATGAGCAGTTCTTC
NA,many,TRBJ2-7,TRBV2,CASTSEQGGEQYF,TGTGCCAGCACCTCCGAGCAGGGGGGCGAGCAGTACTTC
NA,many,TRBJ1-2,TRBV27,CASSLSRSYGYTF,TGTGCCAGCAGTTTATCGAGGAGTTATGGCTACACCTTC
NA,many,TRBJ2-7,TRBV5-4,CASSLEVTASTYEQYF,TGTGCCAGCAGCTTGGAAGTGACAGCGAGCACCTACGAGCAGTACTTC
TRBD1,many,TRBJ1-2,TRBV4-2,CASSLRTGDGKNYGYTF,TGTGCCAGCAGCCTTCGGACAGGGGACGGCAAGAACTATGGCTACACCTTC
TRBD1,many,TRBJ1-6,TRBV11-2,CASSSRQGSPQSPLHF,TGTGCCAGCAGCTCCCGACAGGGGAGTCCCCAATCACCCCTCCACTTT
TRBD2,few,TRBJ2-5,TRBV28,CASSPGTSGRAVGETQYF,TGTGCCAGCAGCCCTGGGACTAGCGGGAGGGCCGTTGGGGAGACCCAGTACTTC
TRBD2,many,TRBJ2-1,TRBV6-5,CASKRGRGNEQFF,TGTGCCAGCAAACGAGGGCGGGGGAATGAGCAGTTCTTC
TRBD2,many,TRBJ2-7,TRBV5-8,CASSPAGGDEQYF,TGTGCCAGCAGCCCAGCGGGGGGCGACGAGCAGTACTTC
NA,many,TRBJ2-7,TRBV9,CASSVEDAETYEQYF,TGTGCCAGCAGCGTAGAAGACGCGGAGACCTACGAGCAGTACTTC
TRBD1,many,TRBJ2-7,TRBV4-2,CASSRDRSYEQYF,TGTGCCAGCAGCCGGGACAGGTCCTACGAGCAGTACTTC
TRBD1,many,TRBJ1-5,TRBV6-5,CASSYTGEQPQHF,TGTGCCAGCAGTTATACAGGGGAGCAGCCCCAGCATTTT
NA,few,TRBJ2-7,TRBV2,CASRELASGSYEQYF,TGTGCCAGCAGAGAACTGGCCTCGGGGTCCTACGAGCAGTACTTC
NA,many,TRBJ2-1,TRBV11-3,CASSQGLGVRSYNEQFF,TGTGCCAGCAGCCAGGGTTTAGGCGTCCGCTCCTACAATGAGCAGTTCTTC
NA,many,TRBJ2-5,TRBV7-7,CASSYRWTGKETQYF,TGTGCTAGCAGCTACCGATGGACTGGTAAAGAGACCCAGTACTTC
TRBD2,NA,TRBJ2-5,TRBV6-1,CASSESGPGGTQYF,TGTGCCAGCAGTGAATCGGGACCGGGGGGGACCCAGTACTTC
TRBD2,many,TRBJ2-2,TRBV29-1,CSVEDGGRGQGLPGELFF,TGCAGCGTTGAAGACGGCGGGAGGGGGCAGGGGTTGCCCGGGGAGCTGTTTTTT
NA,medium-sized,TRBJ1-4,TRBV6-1,CASSVQGGWGEKLFF,TGTGCCAGCAGTGTACAGGGCGGATGGGGTGAAAAACTGTTTTTT
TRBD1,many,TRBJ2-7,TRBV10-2,CASSEFPGQGNEQYF,TGCGCCAGCAGTGAGTTCCCGGGACAGGGAAACGAGCAGTACTTC
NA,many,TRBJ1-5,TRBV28,CASSRDSVGQPQHF,TGTGCCAGCAGCAGAGACAGTGTCGGTCAGCCCCAGCATTTT
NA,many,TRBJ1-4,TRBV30,CAWSPTGSDSINEKLFF,TGTGCCTGGAGTCCAACAGGATCCGATTCTATTAATGAAAAACTGTTTTTT
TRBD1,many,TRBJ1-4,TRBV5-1,CASSATGEESLNEKLFF,TGCGCCAGCAGCGCGACAGGGGAAGAGAGCCTTAATGAAAAACTGTTTTTT
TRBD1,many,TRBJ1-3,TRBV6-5,CASSRTGGVDTIYF,TGTGCCAGCAGTCGAACAGGGGGAGTGGACACCATATATTTT
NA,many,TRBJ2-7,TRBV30,CAWTSRSIGWAYEQYF,TGTGCCTGGACTTCCAGGTCTATTGGATGGGCCTACGAGCAGTACTTC
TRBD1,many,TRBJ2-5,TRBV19,CASRRTGSGGETQYF,TGTGCCAGTAGACGGACAGGGTCAGGAGGAGAGACCCAGTACTTC
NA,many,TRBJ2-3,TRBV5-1,CASSLALASDDTDTQYF,TGCGCCAGCAGCTTGGCCCTGGCTAGCGATGACACAGATACGCAGTATTTT
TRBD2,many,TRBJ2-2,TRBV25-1,CASSGLAEFTGELFF,TGTGCCAGCAGTGGACTAGCGGAGTTCACCGGGGAGCTGTTTTTT
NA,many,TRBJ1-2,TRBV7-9,CASSADSYGYTF,TGTGCCAGCAGCGCCGACAGCTATGGCTACACCTTC
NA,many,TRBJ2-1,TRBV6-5,CASSYEQALYNEQFF,TGTGCCAGCAGTTACGAACAGGCGCTTTACAATGAGCAGTTCTTC
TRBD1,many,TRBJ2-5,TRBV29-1,CSVCWTGGFRETQYF,TGCAGCGTTTGCTGGACAGGGGGATTTCGGGAGACCCAGTACTTC
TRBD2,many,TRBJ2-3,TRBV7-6,CASSLVGLANTDTQYF,TGTGCCAGCAGCTTAGTGGGACTAGCGAACACAGATACGCAGTATTTT